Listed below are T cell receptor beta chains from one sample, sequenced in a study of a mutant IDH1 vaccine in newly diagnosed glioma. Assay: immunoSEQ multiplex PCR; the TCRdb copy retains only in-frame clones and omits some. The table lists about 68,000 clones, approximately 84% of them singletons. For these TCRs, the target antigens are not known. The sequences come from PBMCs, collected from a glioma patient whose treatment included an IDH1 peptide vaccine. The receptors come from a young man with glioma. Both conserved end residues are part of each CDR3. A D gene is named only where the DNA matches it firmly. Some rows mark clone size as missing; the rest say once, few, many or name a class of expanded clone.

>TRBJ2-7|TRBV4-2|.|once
CASSQEGRSGGEQYF
TGTGCCAGCAGCCAAGAAGGGAGGTCCGGGGGAGAGCAGTACTTC
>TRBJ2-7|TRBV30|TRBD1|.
CAWNSDRGAYEQYF
TGTGCCTGGAACTCCGACAGGGGAGCCTACGAGCAGTACTTC
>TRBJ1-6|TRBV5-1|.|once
CASRRVHNSPLHF
TGCGCCAGCCGCAGGGTGCATAATTCACCCCTCCACTTT
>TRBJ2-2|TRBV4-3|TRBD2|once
CASSQRAGQNTGELFF
TGCGCCAGCAGCCAGAGAGCGGGGCAGAACACCGGGGAGCTGTTTTTT
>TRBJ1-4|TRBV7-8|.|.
CASSLVAGAGEKLFF
TGTGCCAGCAGCTTAGTTGCTGGGGCGGGTGAAAAACTGTTTTTT
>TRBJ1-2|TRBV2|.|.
CASSDIGRDNYGYTF
TGTGCCAGCAGTGATATCGGACGGGACAACTATGGCTACACCTTC
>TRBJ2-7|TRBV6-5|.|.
CASREGSQGYEQYF
TGTGCCAGCAGAGAGGGGTCGCAAGGATACGAGCAGTACTTC
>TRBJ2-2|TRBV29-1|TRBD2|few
CSVETGGLITGELFF
TGCAGCGTTGAAACGGGGGGGCTTATCACCGGGGAGCTGTTTTTT
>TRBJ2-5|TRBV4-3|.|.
CASSQDWLETQYF
TGCGCCAGCAGCCAAGATTGGTTGGAGACCCAGTACTTC
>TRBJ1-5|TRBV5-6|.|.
CASSSPFHQPQHF
TGTGCCAGCAGCTCCCCGTTCCATCAGCCCCAGCATTTT
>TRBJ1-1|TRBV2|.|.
CASSEAVMGFFNTEAFF
TGTGCCAGCAGTGAAGCGGTAATGGGATTTTTCAACACTGAAGCTTTCTTT
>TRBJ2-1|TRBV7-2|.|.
CASSLEGAFNEQFF
TGTGCCAGCAGCTTGGAGGGGGCTTTCAATGAGCAGTTCTTC